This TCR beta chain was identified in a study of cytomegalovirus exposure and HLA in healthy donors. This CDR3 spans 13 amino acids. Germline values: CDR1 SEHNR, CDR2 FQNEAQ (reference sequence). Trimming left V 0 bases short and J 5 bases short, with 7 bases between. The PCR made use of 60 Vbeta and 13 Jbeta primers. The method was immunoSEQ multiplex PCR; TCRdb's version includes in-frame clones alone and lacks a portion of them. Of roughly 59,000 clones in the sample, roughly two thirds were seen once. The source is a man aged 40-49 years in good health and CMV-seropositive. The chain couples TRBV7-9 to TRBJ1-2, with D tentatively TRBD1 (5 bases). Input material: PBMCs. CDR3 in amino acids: CASSLAGQYGYTF. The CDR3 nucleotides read TGTGCCAGCAGCTTAGCGGGGCAGTATGGCTACACCTTC.